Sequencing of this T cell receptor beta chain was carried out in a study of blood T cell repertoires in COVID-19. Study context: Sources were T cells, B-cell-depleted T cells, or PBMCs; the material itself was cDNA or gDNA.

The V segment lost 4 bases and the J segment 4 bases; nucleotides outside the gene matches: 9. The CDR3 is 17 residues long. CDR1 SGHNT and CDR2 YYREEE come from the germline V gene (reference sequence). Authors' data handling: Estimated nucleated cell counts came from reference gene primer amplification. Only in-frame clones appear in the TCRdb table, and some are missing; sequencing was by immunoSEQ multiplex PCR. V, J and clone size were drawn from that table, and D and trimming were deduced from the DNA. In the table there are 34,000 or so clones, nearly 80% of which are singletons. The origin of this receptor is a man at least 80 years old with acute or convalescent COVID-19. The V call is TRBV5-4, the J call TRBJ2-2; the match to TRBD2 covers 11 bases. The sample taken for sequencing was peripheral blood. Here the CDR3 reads CASSPTDGTSGTGELFF. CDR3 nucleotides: TGTGCCAGCAGCCCAACCGACGGGACTAGCGGCACCGGGGAGCTGTTTTTT.